This T cell receptor (beta chain) was sequenced for a study of T cell changes during pregnancy in multiple sclerosis. In germline, CDR1 is MNHNS, CDR2 SASEGT. The CDR3 runs to 11 residues. Trimming left V 6 bases short and J 6 bases short, with 6 bases between. Data came from immunoSEQ multiplex PCR; TCRdb stores just in-frame clones and leaves some out. The sample lists roughly 70,000 clones; around 90% were seen once. The chain recombines TRBV6-1 with TRBJ2-1; D remains unclear. This specimen was peripheral blood, taken in the first trimester of pregnancy. The receptor comes from a female donor with multiple sclerosis, enrolled in a pregnancy study. The CDR3 loop reads CASRYINEQFF. DNA for the CDR3: TGTGCCAGCAGATATATCAATGAGCAGTTCTTC.